These 13 T cell receptor beta chains were all obtained from the same sample, sequenced in a study of blood T cell repertoires in COVID-19 (dated by TCRdb to the early 2020s). The library relied on the immunoSEQ multiplex PCR assay. This is the immuneACCESS table as TCRdb keeps it, with only in-frame sequences that have V and J called. A part of the clones is gone; compared with another copy, unresolved V genes explain less than half, and the rest is unexplained. The sample contains about 20,000 clones, around nine tenths of them found a single time. The top ten hold over 8.5% of the sample. Sequencing input: peripheral blood. These receptor sequences come from a human donor in a cohort sampled during active COVID-19.

The chain recombines TRBV4-1 with TRBJ1-2, with 10 nucleotides matching TRBD1. The CDR3 extends over 15 amino acids. With 3 bases clipped from V and 4 bases from J, the junction kept 5 bases outside the gene matches. Germline CDR1 and CDR2: MGHRA and YSYEKL. The CDR3 loop is CASSQTGGNPYGYTF. Here the CDR3 DNA reads TGCGCCAGCAGCCAGACAGGGGGCAATCCCTATGGCTACACCTTC.

V usage is TRBV5-8 and J usage is TRBJ1-6; the match to TRBD1 covers 7 bases. Germline trimming cut 0 bases from V and 10 bases from J; bases unmatched to any gene: 13. The CDR3 spans 17 residues. The V gene's germline CDR1 is SGHTS and CDR2 YDEGEE. Written as DNA, the CDR3 is TGTGCCAGCAGCTTGGTCCTTGGGACAGCTCTAGGGTCACCCCTCCACTTT. Protein: CASSLVLGTALGSPLHF.

The V gene is TRBV2, the J gene TRBJ2-1; 10 nucleotides line up with TRBD2. V dropped 0 bases and J dropped 13; count of bases not matched to a gene: 6. CDR3 length: 14 amino acids. Looked up from germline, CDR1 is SNHLY and CDR2 is FYNNEI. CDR3 region: CASSEAQRGGSQFF. CDR3 coding DNA: TGTGCCAGCAGTGAAGCGCAGCGGGGGGGTTCTCAGTTCTTC.

J is TRBJ2-2 and V is TRBV19; the match to TRBD1 covers 7 bases. The CDR3 length is 14 residues. From germline, CDR1 is LNHDA and CDR2 SQIVND (reference sequence). Germline trimming cut 9 bases from V and 3 bases from J; bases unmatched to any gene: 7. The chain's CDR3 is CASRGQVDTGELFF. CDR3 nucleotides: TGTGCCAGCAGAGGACAGGTTGACACCGGGGAGCTGTTTTTT.

The chain joins TRBV5-1 to TRBJ2-1; 10 bases are shared with TRBD2. The germline gives CDR1 SGHRS, CDR2 YFSETQ. V lost 5 bases to trimming and J lost 2 bases; unmatched junction nucleotides: 4. This CDR3 has 15 residues. Written as DNA, the CDR3 is TGCGCCAGCAGTGTAGCGGGGGGTACCTACAATGAGCAGTTCTTC. This translates into CASSVAGGTYNEQFF.

V is TRBV30 and J is TRBJ2-7; TRBD2 agrees at 7 bases. Germline lookup yields CDR1 GTSNPN and CDR2 SVGIG (reference sequence). Trimming cost V 8 bases and J 4 bases; bases outside gene matches: 11. The CDR3 covers 13 residues. Written as DNA, the CDR3 is TGTGCCGGAGGGAGGGCAGTTGAATACGAGCAGTACTTC. Its translation is CAGGRAVEYEQYF.

The chain couples TRBV6-5 to TRBJ2-1; maybe TRBD1 (5 bases). The germline V and J ends were trimmed by 8 bases and 6 bases, with 11 bases remaining between them. The V gene's germline CDR1 is MNHEY and CDR2 SVGAGI. The CDR3 spans 12 residues. CDR3 coding DNA: TGTGCCAGCGCTGACAGATTCAATGAGCAGTTCTTC. Protein product: CASADRFNEQFF.

V usage is TRBV5-4 and J usage is TRBJ1-6; D not resolved. This CDR3 contains 14 residues. Trimming pared 5 bases from V and 7 bases from J, leaving 13 bases between. CDR1 is SGHNT and CDR2 is YYREEE in the germline V gene (reference sequence). The DNA of the CDR3 is TGTGCCAGCAGGCTTGGGCAGATAAATTCACCCCTCCACTTT. As protein: CASRLGQINSPLHF.

A single count supports this clone. The V gene is TRBV5-1, the J gene TRBJ1-3; 10 positions agree with TRBD1. The CDR3 has 15 amino acids. The trim removed 3 bases at V and 8 bases at J, leaving 8 bases unmatched. From germline, CDR1 is SGHRS and CDR2 YFSETQ. The CDR3 DNA sequence: TGCGCCAGCAGCTCTTTGGACAGGGGGGCAGACACCATATATTTT. Translated, it gives CASSSLDRGADTIYF.

The chain joins TRBV5-1 to TRBJ2-1, with TRBD2 identical over 9 bases. With V trimmed by 0 bases and J by 0 bases, 4 bases remained unmatched. The CDR3 consists of 17 residues. Germline V gene data show CDR1 as SGHRS and CDR2 as YFSETQ. The CDR3 nucleotides read TGCGCCAGCAGCTTGGGAAGCGGGGGGAGCTCCTACAATGAGCAGTTCTTC. It translates to CASSLGSGGSSYNEQFF. The variable domain in full, completed from reference TRBV5-1 and TRBJ2-1, reads KAGVTQTPRYLIKTRGQQVTLSCSPISGHRSVSWYQQTPGQGLQFLFEYFSETQRNKGNFPGRFSGRQFSNSRSEMNVSTLELGDSALYLCASSLGSGGSSYNEQFFGPGTRLTVL.

CDR3 coding DNA: TGTGCCAGCAGTCCTACATCTAGCGGGGGGCTTCAGTACTTC. It is translated as CASSPTSSGGLQYF. The chain has TRBV27 and TRBJ2-7; TRBD2 aligns across 11 bases. Germline CDR1 reads MNHEY; CDR2 reads SMNVEV (reference sequence). There are 14 residues in the CDR3. V was clipped by 5 bases and J by 10 bases; unmatched bases: 10.

This clone is a singleton in its sample. The V and J genes are TRBV5-4 and TRBJ2-3; D remains unclear. The CDR3 sequence is 16 residues long. Germline V gene lookup returns CDR1 SGHNT and CDR2 YYREEE (reference sequence). The V gene lost 0 bases and the J gene lost 2 bases, with 13 bases spanning the gap. The CDR3 nucleotides read TGTGCCAGCAGCTTGGGCCAAGACTGGTTCACAGATACGCAGTATTTT. Its protein product is CASSLGQDWFTDTQYF.

This chain connects TRBV4-1 to TRBJ1-1; no reliable D call. Germline CDR1 reads MGHRA; CDR2 reads YSYEKL. This CDR3 comprises 14 residues. Trimming shortened V by 1 base and J by 0 bases, and 6 bases separated the two germline ends. This chain's CDR3 is CASSQVRMNTEAFF. The CDR3 region has the DNA TGCGCCAGCAGCCAAGTTAGAATGAACACTGAAGCTTTCTTT.